These T cell receptor beta chains were read from a single sample in a study of shared clonotypes between healthy human individuals. TCRdb's copy holds only in-frame clones and misses some; the assay was immunoSEQ multiplex PCR. In the table there are around 1,900,000 clones, 93% of which are singletons. What was sequenced was naive CD8+ T cells from PBMCs. The receptors shown here come from a man between 18 and 35 years old in good health. Some clones in this sample may be carry-over from other donors' samples. Both conserved end residues are part of each CDR3. A D gene is named only where the DNA matches it firmly. For some rows the clone size is stated as once, few or many, or as a class when expanded; others skip it.

CDR3,DNA,D,size,V,J
CATSRGTLTGELFF,TGTGCCACCAGCAGGGGGACGCTCACCGGGGAGCTGTTTTTT,-,-,TRBV15,TRBJ2-2
CASRAGTSWGSSTDTQYF,TGCGCCAGCAGGGCCGGGACTAGCTGGGGTTCTAGCACAGATACGCAGTATTTT,TRBD2,-,TRBV10-2,TRBJ2-3
CASREGPNNSPLHF,TGTGCCAGCCGGGAAGGACCGAATAATTCACCCCTCCACTTT,-,-,TRBV13,TRBJ1-6
CASSQLRGAGANVLTF,TGCGCCAGCAGCCAATTACGGGGGGCTGGGGCCAACGTCCTGACTTTC,TRBD2,once,TRBV4-3,TRBJ2-6
CASSEGGSSPYEQYF,TGTGCCAGCAGTGAGGGCGGGAGTAGCCCCTACGAGCAGTACTTC,TRBD2,-,TRBV6-1,TRBJ2-7
CASSFKGGDTEAFF,TGTGCCAGCAGTTTCAAAGGGGGCGACACTGAAGCTTTCTTT,TRBD1,-,TRBV28,TRBJ1-1
CASSPWYRGSNQPQHF,TGTGCCAGTAGCCCCTGGTACAGGGGAAGCAATCAGCCCCAGCATTTT,TRBD1,-,TRBV19,TRBJ1-5
CASTTGTSGSRIELFF,TGTGCCAGCACAACCGGGACTAGCGGGAGTCGGATTGAGCTGTTTTTT,TRBD2,-,TRBV27,TRBJ2-2
CASSDAGQTTYNEQFF,TGTGCCAGCAGTGACGCGGGACAGACGACCTACAATGAGCAGTTCTTC,-,once,TRBV25-1,TRBJ2-1
CASSSSNRQPQHF,TGTGCCAGCAGTTCCTCCAATCGCCAGCCCCAGCATTTT,-,-,TRBV27,TRBJ1-5
CSARGGYEQYF,TGCAGTGCTCGGGGAGGCTACGAGCAGTACTTC,-,-,TRBV20-1,TRBJ2-7
CASSWATGSNYGYTF,TGCGCCAGCAGCTGGGCTACAGGGTCAAACTATGGCTACACCTTC,-,-,TRBV5-1,TRBJ1-2
CASSGRDRHYNEQFF,TGTGCCAGCAGCGGTCGGGACAGACACTACAATGAGCAGTTCTTC,TRBD1,-,TRBV7-9,TRBJ2-1
CSVEDQSLYEQYF,TGCAGCGTTGAAGACCAGAGTCTCTACGAGCAGTACTTC,-,-,TRBV29-1,TRBJ2-7
CAWSSGNGYTF,TGTGCCTGGAGTAGTGGAAATGGCTACACCTTC,-,-,TRBV30,TRBJ1-2
CASSLSNGDSEQYF,TGTGCCAGCAGTTTGAGTAACGGTGACTCCGAGCAGTACTTC,-,-,TRBV28,TRBJ2-7
CSVEDRPSGSSYNEQFF,TGCAGCGTTGAAGATCGGCCTAGCGGAAGCTCCTACAATGAGCAGTTCTTC,TRBD2,-,TRBV29-1,TRBJ2-1
CASRERPAGYTEAFF,TGTGCCAGCAGAGAAAGACCCGCCGGGTACACTGAAGCTTTCTTT,-,-,TRBV28,TRBJ1-1